Sequencing of this T cell receptor (beta chain) was carried out in a study of blood T cells in healthy people across ages. Then a second PCR, running about 6 to 12 cycles, was carried out with a sample-barcoded 5' primer and a J-beta primer mix. Every sample returned 2.5 million or more CDR3-containing paired-end reads. One entry per CDR3 protein results from TCRdb running MiXCR on the 5' RACE reads. The table records hundreds of thousands of distinct CDR3 sequences, 56% of them present only once. Trimming left V 5 bases short and J 6 bases short, with 13 bases between. Germline CDR1 is MDHEN and CDR2 is SYDVKM. CDR3 length: 14 residues. Samples had at least 6 million PBMCs isolated from them. Total RNA extracted from each sample amounted to at least 6 micrograms.

Sequencing was carried out using blood. This chain joins TRBV28 and TRBJ1-4; D gene unclear. The sequence came from a man aged 40-49 years in good health. CDR3 coding DNA: TGTGCCAGCAGTGGCCGGGGTGTTTATGAAAAACTGTTTTTT. Protein: CASSGRGVYEKLFF.